This entry lists 17 T cell receptor beta chains sequenced from one sample in a study of blood T cell repertoires in COVID-19. The table came from immunoSEQ multiplex PCR; TCRdb's copy has only in-frame clones and leaves some out. This table holds about 200,000 clones, around 80% found once. The sample was peripheral blood. The receptors stem from a woman aged 70-85 years with acute or convalescent COVID-19.

V gene TRBV5-4 combines with J gene TRBJ2-3; TRBD2 aligns across 12 bases. The germline V gene encodes CDR1 SGHNT and CDR2 YYREEE (reference sequence). The CDR3 extends over 15 amino acids. V lost 3 bases to trimming and J lost 7 bases; unmatched junction nucleotides: 6. Here the CDR3 DNA reads TGTGCCAGCAGCTCTGGACTAGCGGGAATGAATACGCAGTATTTT. It translates to CASSSGLAGMNTQYF.

The genes are TRBV2 and TRBJ1-1; TRBD1 is a possible D gene (5 bases). The CDR3 runs 13 residues. Trimming stripped 2 bases from V and 5 bases from J, with 9 bases between. The germline gives CDR1 SNHLY, CDR2 FYNNEI. CDR3 DNA: TGTGCCAGCAGTGAAAGGGAGGGGACTGAAGCTTTCTTT. Amino acids: CASSEREGTEAFF.

The V and J genes are TRBV7-9 and TRBJ2-3; D not certain. The CDR3 has 15 amino acids. The germline V gene has CDR1 SEHNR and CDR2 FQNEAQ (reference sequence). Trimming pared 5 bases from V and 2 bases from J, leaving 14 bases between. The CDR3 DNA reads as TGTGCCAGCAGCCTCGCGACTGGATACACAGATACGCAGTATTTT. Translating gives CASSLATGYTDTQYF.

V and J are TRBV5-8 and TRBJ2-3; 8 bases are a match to TRBD1. This CDR3 has 15 residues. From germline, CDR1 is SGHTS and CDR2 YDEGEE. V lost 0 bases, J lost 1 base, and 1 base stayed unmatched. The CDR3, as DNA: TGTGCCAGCAGCTTGGTGGGACAGGGCACAGATACGCAGTATTTT. This encodes CASSLVGQGTDTQYF.

The chain couples TRBV3-1 (or the pseudogene TRBV3-2) to TRBJ2-3; D perhaps matches TRBD2 (6 bases). CDR3 length equals 17 residues. V lost 4 bases and J 4 bases, leaving 21 bases between the germline ends. Germline V gives CDR1 LGHDT, CDR2 YNNKEL (reference sequence). CDR3 sequence reads: CASSRRGIPDDPDTQYF. The CDR3 DNA reads TGTGCCAGCAGCCGCCGGGGGATACCCGACGATCCAGATACGCAGTATTTT.

This chain joins TRBV28 and TRBJ1-1; the match to TRBD1 covers 7 bases. Germline CDR1 MDHEN, CDR2 SYDVKM. CDR3 length: 15 amino acids. Germline trimming cut 5 bases from V and 3 bases from J; bases unmatched to any gene: 9. CDR3 DNA: TGTGCCAGCAGTACCACAGGGGCCGGGGACACTGAAGCTTTCTTT. The encoded protein is CASSTTGAGDTEAFF.

The V gene is TRBV4-2, the J gene TRBJ2-3, with 10 bases fitting TRBD2. Germline lookup yields CDR1 LGHNA and CDR2 YNFKEQ. V shed 0 bases and J 2 bases; nucleotides not matched to a gene: 2. The CDR3 is made up of 16 amino acids. CDR3 nucleotide sequence: TGTGCCAGCAGCCAAGAACTAGCGGGGTCCACAGATACGCAGTATTTT. Translated: CASSQELAGSTDTQYF.

This clone appeared a single time. The chain uses TRBV11-2 and TRBJ2-2, with D unclear. The ends were cut back, 1 base at V and 5 bases at J, with 5 bases in the middle. CDR3 length: 13 amino acids. CDR1 is SGHAT, CDR2 FQNNGV, per germline. The DNA of the CDR3 is TGTGCCAGCAGCTTAGTTATGACCGGGGAGCTGTTTTTT. Its protein is CASSLVMTGELFF.

DNA for the CDR3: TGTGCCAGCAGCTTAGATAGCACCGGGGAGCTGTTTTTT. It is translated as CASSLDSTGELFF. This rearrangement joins TRBV11-3 to TRBJ2-2; no clear D. This CDR3 spans 13 amino acids. V lost 0 bases, J lost 4 bases, and 3 bases lay in between. From germline, CDR1 is SGHNT and CDR2 YENEEA.

This rearrangement joins TRBV19 to TRBJ1-1, with D perhaps TRBD1 (6 bases). Trimming removed 4 bases from V and 4 bases from J, with 22 bases in between. CDR1 LNHDA and CDR2 SQIVND come from the germline V gene (reference sequence). This CDR3 is built from 17 residues. CDR3 protein: CASSTANRPTGSTEAFF. The DNA of the CDR3 is TGTGCCAGTAGTACTGCCAATCGTCCAACAGGGAGCACTGAAGCTTTCTTT.

The chain employs TRBV28 and TRBJ1-1; 11 nucleotides match TRBD1. The CDR3 has 15 amino acids. V shed 2 bases, J shed 4 bases, and the junction held 3 bases outside the gene matches. Germline-derived CDR1 and CDR2 are MDHEN and SYDVKM. The CDR3 here is CASSLLGTGGTEAFF. CDR3 nucleotides: TGTGCCAGCAGTTTACTGGGGACAGGGGGCACTGAAGCTTTCTTT.

This chain joins TRBV4-2 and TRBJ1-6; TRBD1 matches 12 bases. This CDR3 comprises 16 residues. Germline values: CDR1 LGHNA, CDR2 YNFKEQ. With V trimmed by 0 bases and J by 10 bases, 4 bases remained unmatched. The CDR3 DNA follows: TGTGCCAGCAGCCAAGATCAAGGGACAGGGGGCTCACCCCTCCACTTT. This sequence encodes CASSQDQGTGGSPLHF.

This CDR3 reads CASSPRGVQETQYF. The CDR3 DNA reads TGTGCCAGCAGCCCCCGGGGGGTCCAAGAGACCCAGTACTTC. The rearrangement uses TRBV3-1 (or the pseudogene TRBV3-2) and TRBJ2-5; 7 positions match TRBD2. J gave up 1 base and V 4 bases, and 3 bases lay outside the gene matches. The length of the CDR3 is 14 residues. Looked up from germline, CDR1 is LGHDT and CDR2 is YNNKEL (reference sequence).

The chain joins TRBV7-8 to TRBJ2-1; the D gene is possibly TRBD2 (5 bases). Germline V CDR1 and CDR2: SGHVS, FQNEAQ. The CDR3 spans 11 residues. Trimming left V 1 base short and J 14 bases short, with 9 bases between. The CDR3 sequence is CASSLGLAKFF. CDR3 DNA: TGTGCCAGCAGCTTAGGGCTAGCAAAGTTCTTC.

This chain connects TRBV5-6 to TRBJ2-5; 7 bases match TRBD1. CDR1 and CDR2 from the germline V gene are SGHDT and YYEEEE. The CDR3 loop spans 13 amino acids. V lost 3 bases, J lost 2 bases, and 1 base stayed unmatched. The CDR3 DNA reads TGTGCCAGCAGCTCGGGACAGCAAGAGACCCAGTACTTC. This codes for CASSSGQQETQYF.

This clone was observed a few times. The chain joins TRBV29-1 to TRBJ1-2; tentatively, D is TRBD1 (5 bases). V lost 4 bases and J lost 2, with 14 bases in between. This CDR3 contains 14 residues. Germline V gene data show CDR1 as SQVTM and CDR2 as ANQGSEA. CDR3 DNA: TGCAGCGTTGCCTTTACGGGGGGAAACTATGGCTACACCTTC. It is translated as CSVAFTGGNYGYTF.

The chain links TRBV30 to TRBJ1-2; the D is unclear. Per germline, CDR1 GTSNPN and CDR2 SVGIG (reference sequence). This CDR3 contains 15 residues. The ends were cut back, 1 base at V and 3 bases at J, with 15 bases in the middle. The CDR3, as DNA: TGTGCCTGGAGTGACAGCCAAACCCTCGACTATGGCTACACCTTC. Its protein product is CAWSDSQTLDYGYTF.